This paragraph covers one TCR beta chain sequence. These data belong to a study of cytomegalovirus exposure and HLA in healthy donors. With 60 Vbeta and 13 Jbeta primers, the PCR was carried out. Method: immunoSEQ multiplex PCR; TCRdb's copy keeps in-frame clones and lacks some. The sample holds some 120,000 clones, about 79% seen once. Trimming cost V 8 bases and J 5 bases; bases outside gene matches: 11. The V gene's germline CDR1 is LNHNV and CDR2 YYDKDF (reference sequence). This CDR3 spans 15 amino acids. The J gene is TRBJ2-3, the V gene TRBV15, with 9 bases aligning to TRBD2. The clonotype comes from a human donor in good health. The sample consisted of PBMCs. The CDR3 spells CATGESGRTEDTQYF. The CDR3 DNA reads as TGTGCCACCGGAGAGAGCGGGAGGACCGAAGATACGCAGTATTTT.